Listed here are 11 T cell receptor beta chains from one sample, sequenced in a study of blood T cell repertoires in COVID-19. Method: immunoSEQ multiplex PCR; TCRdb's copy keeps in-frame clones and lacks some. The sample includes about 98,000 clones, around four fifths seen only once; the top ten take around 9.6%. The sequencing input was peripheral blood. These receptors all stem from a man aged 55 to 69 with active or convalescent COVID-19.

The chain combines TRBV6-4 with TRBJ2-1; 12 bases match TRBD2. CDR1 is MRHNA and CDR2 is SNTAGT in the germline V gene. The CDR3 covers 16 residues. The trim removed 6 bases at V and 8 bases at J, leaving 11 bases unmatched. The CDR3 region has the DNA TGTGCCAGCAGCGCCCAGACTAGCGGGAGACTCTATGAGCAGTTCTTC. It is translated as CASSAQTSGRLYEQFF.

The J gene is TRBJ2-2, the V gene TRBV18, with TRBD1 identical over 8 bases. CDR1 is KGHSH, CDR2 LQKENI, per germline. V dropped 6 bases and J dropped 7; count of bases not matched to a gene: 13. The length of the CDR3 is 16 residues. In DNA, the CDR3 is TGTGCCAGCTCCTTGGACAGGGCCGGCAGTTACGGGGAGCTGTTTTTT. It translates to CASSLDRAGSYGELFF.

This clone was seen a handful of times. The J gene is TRBJ1-4, the V gene TRBV15, with a tentative D call TRBD1 (5 bases). The CDR3 length is 15 residues. Trimming shortened V by 5 bases and J by 7 bases, and 17 bases separated the two germline ends. In germline, CDR1 is LNHNV, CDR2 YYDKDF (reference sequence). This chain's CDR3 is CATSPSGGVGEKLFF. In DNA form, the CDR3 reads TGTGCCACCAGCCCTTCCGGGGGGGTGGGTGAAAAACTGTTTTTT.

J is TRBJ1-2 and V is TRBV25-1; no firm D call. The germline V gene encodes CDR1 MGHDK and CDR2 SYGVNS. V was clipped by 3 bases and J by 4 bases, with 15 bases between them. This CDR3 contains 15 residues. DNA for the CDR3: TGTGCCAGCAGTGACTACACGGGTTCGAGCTATGGCTACACCTTC. Encoded protein: CASSDYTGSSYGYTF.

A few counts support this clone. V gene TRBV29-1 combines with J gene TRBJ2-3, with 11 positions matching TRBD2. V dropped 6 bases and J dropped 0; count of bases not matched to a gene: 8. CDR1 is SQVTM, CDR2 ANQGSEA, per germline. The CDR3 totals 16 residues. CDR3: CSVSGTSGTSTDTQYF. DNA for the CDR3: TGCAGCGTGTCCGGGACTAGCGGAACTAGCACAGATACGCAGTATTTT.

This clone was seen more than once but under ten times. This chain links TRBV11-1 with TRBJ2-1; D may be TRBD2 (6 bases). CDR1 is SGHAT, CDR2 FQDESV, per germline (reference sequence). The CDR3 loop spans 15 amino acids. V lost 2 bases and J lost 4, with 12 bases in between. CDR3 DNA sequence: TGTGCCAGCAGCTTACATTCGGGAGCGTACAATGAGCAGTTCTTC. It yields the protein CASSLHSGAYNEQFF.

There are a few counts of this clone. The chain uses TRBV5-6 and TRBJ2-7, with 10 nucleotides matching TRBD1. V dropped 3 bases and J dropped 6; count of bases not matched to a gene: 9. CDR1 is SGHDT, CDR2 YYEEEE, per germline. The CDR3 is made up of 15 amino acids. The CDR3 protein is CASSYGTGVYGEQYF. The CDR3 region has the DNA TGTGCCAGCAGCTACGGGACAGGGGTTTATGGCGAGCAGTACTTC.

The chain employs TRBV30 and TRBJ1-1, with D maybe TRBD1 (5 bases). V was pared by 3 bases and J by 4 bases, with 12 bases between. The CDR3 is made up of 13 amino acids. Germline loops: CDR1 GTSNPN, CDR2 SVGIG (reference sequence). CDR3 region: CAWSVGGGTEAFF. The DNA for the CDR3 is TGTGCCTGGAGCGTCGGGGGGGGCACTGAAGCTTTCTTT.

The CDR3 loop reads CASSPGLAGAAGELFF. CDR3 nucleotide sequence: TGTGCCAGCAGCCCCGGACTAGCGGGAGCGGCCGGGGAGCTGTTTTTT. The V gene is TRBV5-4, the J gene TRBJ2-2; 13 bases line up with TRBD2. Per the germline V gene, CDR1 is SGHNT and CDR2 is YYREEE (reference sequence). V shed 4 bases and J 6 bases; nucleotides not matched to a gene: 6. The CDR3 runs 16 residues.

The chain couples TRBV5-1 to TRBJ2-7; 14 bases map to TRBD2. The CDR3 extends over 15 amino acids. Germline V gene lookup returns CDR1 SGHRS and CDR2 YFSETQ. The CDR3 sequence: CASRLGLAGEYEQYV. DNA of the CDR3: TGCGCCAGCAGGTTGGGACTAGCGGGAGAGTACGAGCAGTACGTC.

The chain carries TRBV6-5 and TRBJ2-1; 12 bases map to TRBD2. CDR1 is MNHEY and CDR2 is SVGAGI in the germline V gene. This CDR3 region has 14 residues. J gave up 10 bases and V 6 bases, and 7 bases lay outside the gene matches. The CDR3 DNA sequence: TGTGCCAGCAGCGCCACTAGCGGGAGGACAGAGCAGTTCTTC. Its translation: CASSATSGRTEQFF.